The 28 T cell receptor beta chains given below trace back to one sample, sequenced in a study of T cell responses to AZD1222 COVID-19 vaccine. Using immunoSEQ multiplex PCR, the repertoire was profiled, and TCRdb retains in-frame clones only, with some absent. Seen here are 70,000 or so clones, 80% to 90% observed once, and the top ten hold approximately 25%. The starting material was peripheral blood, obtained on day 0 of AZD1222 vaccination. These receptors all stem from an adult in good health.

This chain connects TRBV5-4 to TRBJ2-2, with 14 bases identical to TRBD2. The CDR3 spans 17 residues. Germline trimming cut 2 bases from V and 6 bases from J; bases unmatched to any gene: 6. The germline V gene has CDR1 SGHNT and CDR2 YYREEE (reference sequence). As DNA, the CDR3 is TGTGCCAGCAGCTTCGGACTAGCGGGGGGCCGGGCCGGGGAGCTGTTTTTT. As protein: CASSFGLAGGRAGELFF.

The chain employs TRBV4-3 and TRBJ1-2, with D tentatively TRBD1 (6 bases). The germline V and J ends were trimmed by 4 bases and 8 bases, with 17 bases remaining between them. The V gene's germline CDR1 is LGHNA and CDR2 YSLEER. The CDR3 runs 14 residues. The CDR3 sequence is CASSPIPGANGYTF. The CDR3, as DNA: TGCGCCAGCAGCCCAATTCCGGGGGCGAACGGCTACACCTTC.

The V and J genes are TRBV15 and TRBJ2-7; D is possibly TRBD1 (5 bases). The CDR3 is 15 residues long. With 3 bases removed from V and 3 bases from J, the gap between germline ends came to 15 bases. Germline CDR1 reads LNHNV; CDR2 reads YYDKDF (reference sequence). The CDR3 DNA sequence: TGTGCCACCAGCAGCGCCCCAGGGTCCGGCTACGAGCAGTACTTC. This translates into CATSSAPGSGYEQYF. The whole variable domain, remainder taken from reference TRBV15 and TRBJ2-7, is DAMVIQNPRYQVTQFGKPVTLSCSQTLNHNVMYWYQQKSSQAPKLLFHYYDKDFNNEADTPDNFQSRRPNTSFCFLDIRSPGLGDTAMYLCATSSAPGSGYEQYFGPGTRLTVT.

The chain couples TRBV14 to TRBJ1-2, with 7 bases matching TRBD1. The CDR3 has 14 residues. CDR1 and CDR2 (germline): SGHDN, FVKESK. Trimming removed 1 base from V and 8 bases from J; junction bases left unmatched: 7. CDR3 DNA: TGTGCCAGCAGCCAAGTGGATGGGACAGAAGGCTACACCTTC. Translating gives CASSQVDGTEGYTF.

In its sample, this clone was seen once. The chain employs TRBV24-1 and TRBJ1-2, with 10 positions matching TRBD1. From germline, CDR1 is KGHDR and CDR2 SFDVKD. This CDR3 is built from 13 residues. V was pared by 5 bases and J by 5 bases, with 1 base of the junction left unmatched. This CDR3 reads CATSGTGGYGYTF. Written as DNA, the CDR3 is TGTGCCACCAGTGGGACAGGGGGATATGGCTACACCTTC.

V and J are TRBV7-2 and TRBJ1-6, with D unclear. Trimming took 5 bases from V and 8 from J, leaving 16 bases between them. Germline lookup yields CDR1 SGHTA and CDR2 FQGNSA. The CDR3 totals 15 residues. The CDR3 reads CASSLSGNSDSPLHF. In DNA form, the CDR3 reads TGTGCCAGCAGCCTTAGCGGCAATAGTGATTCACCCCTCCACTTT.

The rearrangement uses TRBV12-3 or TRBV12-4 and TRBJ2-5, with 7 bases lining up with TRBD1. This CDR3 comprises 13 residues. The junction had 2 bases not matched to a gene; V was cut back by 3 bases and J by 4 bases. CDR3 loop: CASSFYRGETQYF. CDR3 nucleotides: TGTGCCAGCAGTTTCTACAGGGGAGAGACCCAGTACTTC.

This clone was seen a single time. The J gene is TRBJ2-3, the V gene TRBV6-1, with D uncertain. V lost 3 bases to trimming and J lost 2 bases, with 9 bases between them. This CDR3 region has 14 residues. Germline V gives CDR1 MNHNS, CDR2 SASEGT. CDR3: CASSDARYTDTQYF. The CDR3 region has the DNA TGTGCCAGCAGTGACGCCCGATACACAGATACGCAGTATTTT.

This sequence joins TRBV10-3 and TRBJ1-2; weak D call: TRBD1 (5 bases). Germline CDR1 is ENHRY and CDR2 is SYGVKD. There are 16 residues in the CDR3. V lost 0 bases to trimming and J lost 11 bases, with 22 bases between them. CDR3 region: CAISESTQGADKGYTF. CDR3 in DNA: TGTGCCATCAGTGAGTCGACCCAGGGCGCGGATAAGGGGTACACCTTC.

This clone has more than one count but fewer than ten. The V gene is TRBV30, the J gene TRBJ2-5, with 7 bases that match TRBD2. The V and J ends lost 0 bases and 5 bases, in that order; junction bases with no gene match: 3. Germline V gene lookup returns CDR1 GTSNPN and CDR2 SVGIG (reference sequence). There are 13 residues in the CDR3. CDR3 sequence reads: CAWSVGGIETQYF. The CDR3 DNA sequence: TGTGCCTGGAGTGTGGGAGGGATCGAGACCCAGTACTTC.

V usage is TRBV10-3 and J usage is TRBJ2-7; the D gene is possibly TRBD2 (6 bases). V lost 1 base to trimming and J lost 3 bases, with 13 bases between them. The CDR3 is 15 residues long. CDR1 is ENHRY and CDR2 is SYGVKD in the germline V gene. CDR3 sequence: CAISELVGGNYEQYF. The CDR3 DNA sequence: TGTGCCATCAGTGAGTTAGTGGGGGGAAACTACGAGCAGTACTTC.

The chain combines TRBV5-1 with TRBJ2-2; the match to TRBD1 covers 8 bases. Looked up from germline, CDR1 is SGHRS and CDR2 is YFSETQ. The trim removed 6 bases at V and 1 base at J, leaving 5 bases unmatched. The CDR3 consists of 15 residues. CDR3 DNA sequence: TGCGCCAGCATTTACGGGACAGGGAACACCGGGGAGCTGTTTTTT. Translation gives CASIYGTGNTGELFF.

V gene TRBV7-2 combines with J gene TRBJ1-2; no clear D. CDR3 length: 16 amino acids. CDR1 and CDR2 from the germline V gene are SGHTA and FQGNSA. V gave up 2 bases and J gave up 0 bases, with 13 bases separating them. CDR3 protein: CASSLYRAETNYGYTF. DNA for the CDR3: TGTGCCAGCAGCTTATATCGGGCGGAGACTAACTATGGCTACACCTTC.

V is TRBV7-9 and J is TRBJ1-1; 7 nucleotides line up with TRBD1. The germline V gene encodes CDR1 SEHNR and CDR2 FQNEAQ (reference sequence). Losses at the gene ends were 0 bases for V and 1 base for J; bases not matched to a gene: 8. The CDR3 length is 17 residues. CDR3 amino acids: CASSLAPTGAQNTEAFF. The DNA of the CDR3 is TGTGCCAGCAGCTTAGCACCCACAGGGGCCCAGAACACTGAAGCTTTCTTT.

CDR3 sequence: CASSLQGNSYNEQFF. As DNA, the CDR3 is TGTGCCAGCAGCTTACAGGGAAACTCCTACAATGAGCAGTTCTTC. The V call is TRBV7-8, the J call TRBJ2-1; D might be TRBD1 (5 bases). The V end was cut by 2 bases, the J end by 0 bases, with 8 bases between. Germline assignment: CDR1 SGHVS and CDR2 FQNEAQ. This CDR3 contains 15 residues.

V and J are TRBV4-1 and TRBJ1-3; D is uncertain. This CDR3 has 19 residues. V lost 1 base, J lost 1 base, and 20 bases lay in between. Germline V gene data show CDR1 as MGHRA and CDR2 as YSYEKL. The chain's CDR3 is CASSQVWLGPPLSGNTIYF. The DNA for the CDR3 is TGCGCCAGCAGCCAAGTCTGGCTAGGGCCTCCGCTTTCTGGAAACACCATATATTTT.

The chain employs TRBV5-1 and TRBJ1-4; D is uncertain. Germline V gene data show CDR1 as SGHRS and CDR2 as YFSETQ. The CDR3 is 14 residues long. Trimming stripped 0 bases from V and 8 bases from J, with 11 bases between. This chain's CDR3 is CASSLGGVVEKLFF. In DNA form, the CDR3 reads TGCGCCAGCAGCTTGGGCGGGGTGGTGGAAAAACTGTTTTTT.

This clone was observed a handful of times. The chain joins TRBV19 to TRBJ2-1; either TRBD1 or TRBD2 may supply D (5 bases each). The CDR3 covers 16 residues. Germline assignment: CDR1 LNHDA and CDR2 SQIVND (reference sequence). V gave up 3 bases and J gave up 4 bases, with 16 bases separating them. CDR3 nucleotide sequence: TGTGCCAGTAGTATGAATTATGGGACCAGATACAATGAGCAGTTCTTC. Its translation: CASSMNYGTRYNEQFF.

The CDR3 nucleotides read TGTGCCACCAGTGGCGGACAGTTAAGTTACAATGAGCAGTTCTTC. This sequence encodes CATSGGQLSYNEQFF. This rearrangement joins TRBV24-1 to TRBJ2-1; D may be TRBD1 (6 bases). The CDR3 contains 15 residues. V lost 5 bases and J 4 bases, leaving 14 bases between the germline ends. Germline V gene data show CDR1 as KGHDR and CDR2 as SFDVKD.

The gene calls are TRBV6-4 and TRBJ1-1; D unresolved. Trimming took 6 bases from V and 7 from J, leaving 12 bases between them. CDR3 length equals 12 residues. Germline-derived CDR1 and CDR2 are MRHNA and SNTAGT. The CDR3 region is CASRNRRGEAFF. CDR3 coding DNA: TGTGCCAGCAGGAACCGTCGGGGTGAAGCTTTCTTT.

V gene TRBV2 combines with J gene TRBJ1-3, with a possible D match to TRBD1 (5 bases). Per the germline V gene, CDR1 is SNHLY and CDR2 is FYNNEI. V lost 4 bases and J 0 bases, leaving 13 bases between the germline ends. The CDR3 has 16 residues. The CDR3: CASSGGRFNSGNTIYF. DNA of the CDR3: TGTGCCAGCAGTGGGGGCCGATTTAACTCTGGAAACACCATATATTTT.

This clone came up a few times. This chain links TRBV10-1 with TRBJ2-2, with D unresolved. This CDR3 region has 14 residues. Per the germline V gene, CDR1 is WNHNN and CDR2 is SYGVQD (reference sequence). The V and J ends lost 7 bases and 0 bases respectively, with 9 bases between them. As DNA, the CDR3 is TGCGCCAGCACAGGCAGCGCGAACACCGGGGAGCTGTTTTTT. Its translation: CASTGSANTGELFF.

The chain couples TRBV7-2 to TRBJ1-3; D may be TRBD1 (5 bases). CDR3 length equals 15 residues. The V end was cut by 5 bases, the J end by 2 bases, with 13 bases between. CDR1 and CDR2 from the germline V gene are SGHTA and FQGNSA. The CDR3 sequence: CASSPARVTGNTIYF. In nucleotides, the CDR3 is TGTGCCAGCAGCCCGGCCAGGGTGACTGGAAACACCATATATTTT.

Comment on this clone: The same CDR3 can be traced to other DNA sequences in this sample. The V call is TRBV3-1 (or the pseudogene TRBV3-2), the J call TRBJ1-3; a possible D gene is TRBD1 (6 bases). Trimming removed 1 base at V and 4 bases at J, with 8 bases between. CDR1 is LGHDT and CDR2 is YNNKEL in the germline V gene (reference sequence). CDR3 size: 14 residues. Here the CDR3 DNA reads TGTGCCAGCAGCCAAGCAGGGACAGGAAACACCATATATTTT. Protein product: CASSQAGTGNTIYF.

V gene TRBV10-3 combines with J gene TRBJ1-4, with D hard to call. The V gene's germline CDR1 is ENHRY and CDR2 SYGVKD. With 6 bases removed from V and 4 bases from J, the gap between germline ends came to 12 bases. The CDR3 has 14 amino acids. The CDR3 coding sequence is TGTGCCATCAGCAGGACGGGCCTTAATGAAAAACTGTTTTTT. This encodes CAISRTGLNEKLFF.

The rearrangement joins TRBV5-6 to TRBJ1-6; 9 bases align to TRBD1. CDR1 is SGHDT, CDR2 YYEEEE, per germline. Trimming at V came to 4 bases and at J to 6 bases, leaving 2 bases not matched to a gene. The CDR3 extends over 14 amino acids. The CDR3 sequence is CASSRDRANSPLHF. The CDR3 bases are TGTGCCAGCAGCCGGGACAGGGCTAATTCACCCCTCCACTTT.

Only one count was recorded for this clone. Here the CDR3 DNA reads TGTGCCAGCAGCTCCCCCGGGACAGGGGGCCCCGGGGAGCTGTTTTTT. Its translation is CASSSPGTGGPGELFF. The V and J genes are TRBV7-8 and TRBJ2-2, with 12 bases that match TRBD1. Germline lookup yields CDR1 SGHVS and CDR2 FQNEAQ. V gave up 4 bases and J gave up 6 bases; unmatched junction bases: 6. This CDR3 spans 16 amino acids.

The sample holds a few counts of this clone. The V call is TRBV2, the J call TRBJ1-2; 7 positions match TRBD1. This CDR3 has 13 amino acids. Germline CDR1 SNHLY, CDR2 FYNNEI. The V and J ends lost 6 bases and 5 bases, in that order; junction bases with no gene match: 6. CDR3 bases: TGTGCCAGCAGAGGACAGGATAGTTATGGCTACACCTTC. Its translation is CASRGQDSYGYTF.